This TCR beta chain emerged from a study of T cell repertoires in cytomegalovirus infection. This clonotype has more than one count but fewer than ten. Its antigen is not identified. CDR3 length: 15 residues. Trimming shortened V by 3 bases and J by 4 bases, and 15 bases separated the two germline ends. CDR1 is SGHDT and CDR2 is YYEEEE in the germline V gene. TCRdb reprocessed the reads via MiXCR and lists one record per CDR3 protein. The sample carries about 830,000 distinct CDR3 sequences, 32% recorded once. This TCR was sampled from a human donor in good health (CMV status not recorded). Some clones in this sample may be carry-over from other donors' samples. The source was cultured CD8+ T cells from PBMCs, collected from culture after CMV antigen stimulation. The V call is TRBV5-6, the J call TRBJ2-3; D is unresolved. The CDR3 loop is CASSSIATWPDTQYF. CDR3 nucleotide sequence: TGTGCCAGCAGCTCCATAGCCACCTGGCCAGATACGCAGTATTTT.